This T cell receptor (beta chain) appears in the sequencing data of a study of early T cells in non-severe SARS-CoV-2 infection. Findings and limits, study-wide: There was a bias toward anti-spike CD8 responses in VDJdb matching, which missed private and CD4 specificities.

The library protocol tagged individual cDNA molecules with unique molecular identifiers. TCRdb ran MiXCR on the 5' RACE reads and lists one entry per CDR3 protein. In the table there are around 35,000 distinct CDR3 sequences, 5.7% of which are singletons. V shed 0 bases and J shed 8 bases, with 14 bases lying between them. Germline CDR1 KGHDR, CDR2 SFDVKD. This CDR3 is built from 15 residues. This clonotype was picked up many times. What it binds is unknown. The clonotype originates from an adult who was a healthcare worker with PCR-confirmed SARS-CoV-2 infection or an uninfected control (not recorded which). The chain is built from TRBV24-1 and TRBJ2-3; D is undetermined. The sequenced sample consisted of whole blood. The CDR3 region is CATSDLQRAGGTQYF. Written as DNA, the CDR3 is TGTGCCACCAGTGATTTGCAAAGGGCAGGTGGTACGCAGTATTTT.